Listed here is a single T cell receptor beta chain. Its antigen remains unknown. This entry comes from a study of a mutant IDH1 vaccine in newly diagnosed glioma. Some clones are missing from TCRdb's copy, which holds only in-frame ones; the method was immunoSEQ multiplex PCR. The sample yields around 54,000 clones, roughly 87% seen once. The CDR3 is made up of 16 amino acids. CDR1 SQVTM and CDR2 ANQGSEA come from the germline V gene. V was clipped by 6 bases and J by 0 bases; unmatched bases: 4. This sample's time point: week 47, end of study. Vaccination comprised doses that each held 300 ug of mutant IDH1 20-mer peptide, plus topical imiquimod.

The chain uses TRBV29-1 and TRBJ2-1; TRBD2 matches at 14 bases. This TCR derives from a woman aged 45-60 years with glioma. The material sequenced was PBMCs, taken from a glioma patient whose treatment included an IDH1 peptide vaccine. The CDR3 DNA sequence: TGCAGCGTCCGGACTAGCGGGGGGACCTCCTACAATGAGCAGTTCTTC. Its translation is CSVRTSGGTSYNEQFF.